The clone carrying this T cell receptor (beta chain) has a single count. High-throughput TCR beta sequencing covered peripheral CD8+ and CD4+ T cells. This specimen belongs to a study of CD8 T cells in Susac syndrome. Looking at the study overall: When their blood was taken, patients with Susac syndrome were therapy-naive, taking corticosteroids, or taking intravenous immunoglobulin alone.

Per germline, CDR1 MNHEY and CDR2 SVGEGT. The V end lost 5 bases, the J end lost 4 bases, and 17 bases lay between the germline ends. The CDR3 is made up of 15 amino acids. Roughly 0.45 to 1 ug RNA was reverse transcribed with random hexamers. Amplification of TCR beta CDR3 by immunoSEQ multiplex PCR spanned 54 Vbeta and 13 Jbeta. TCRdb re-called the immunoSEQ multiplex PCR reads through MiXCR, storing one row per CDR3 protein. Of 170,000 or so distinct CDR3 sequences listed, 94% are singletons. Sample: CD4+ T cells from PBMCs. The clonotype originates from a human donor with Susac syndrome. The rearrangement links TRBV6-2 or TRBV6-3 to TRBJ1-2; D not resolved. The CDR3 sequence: CASSKTVAGSYGYTF. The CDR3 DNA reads TGTGCCAGCAGTAAAACAGTGGCGGGGAGCTATGGCTACACCTTC.